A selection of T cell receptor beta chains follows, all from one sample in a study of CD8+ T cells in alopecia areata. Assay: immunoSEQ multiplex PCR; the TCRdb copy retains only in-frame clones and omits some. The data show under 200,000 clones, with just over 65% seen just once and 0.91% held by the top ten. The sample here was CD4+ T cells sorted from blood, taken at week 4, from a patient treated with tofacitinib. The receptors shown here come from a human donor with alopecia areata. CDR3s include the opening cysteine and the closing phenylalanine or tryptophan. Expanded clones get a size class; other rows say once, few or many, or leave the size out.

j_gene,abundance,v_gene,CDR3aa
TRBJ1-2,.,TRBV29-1,CSTRGADYGYTF
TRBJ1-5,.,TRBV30,CAWSSGTGGFQPQHF
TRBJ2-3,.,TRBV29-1,CSVVGSADTQYF
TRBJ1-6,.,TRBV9,CASSVDSGQGGSPLHF
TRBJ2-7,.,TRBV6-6,CASSFGQHSYEQYF
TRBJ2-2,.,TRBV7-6,CASTQGQGTNTGELFF
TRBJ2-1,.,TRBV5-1,CASSLVGESSYNEQFF
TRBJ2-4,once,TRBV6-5,CASRRGIENIQYF
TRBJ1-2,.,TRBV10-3,CAISGVQHYGYTF
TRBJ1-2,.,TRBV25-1,CASSVRSWGGYTF
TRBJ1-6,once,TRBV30,CAWKRGGDSPLHF
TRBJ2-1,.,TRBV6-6,CASLYYNEQFF
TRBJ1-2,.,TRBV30,CAWTRGGQLGYTF
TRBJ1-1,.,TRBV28,CASSFLGGRENTEAFF
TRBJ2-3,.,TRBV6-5,CASRDVGTQYF
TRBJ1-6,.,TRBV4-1,CASSQDLPGNGPPLHF
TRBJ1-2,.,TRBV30,CAWSMARGYTF
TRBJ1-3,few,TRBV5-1,CASSLVGGSGNTIYF
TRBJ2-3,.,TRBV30,CAGDRSSTDTQYF
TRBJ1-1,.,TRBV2,CASRYNTEAFF
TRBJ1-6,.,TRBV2,CASSVGTGYNSPLHF
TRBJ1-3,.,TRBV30,CAWSEGSSGNTIYF
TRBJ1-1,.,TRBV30,CAWSSWGGFETEAFF
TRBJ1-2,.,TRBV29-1,CSVEDRKERSYGYTF
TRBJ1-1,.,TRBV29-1,CSVVGESTEAFF
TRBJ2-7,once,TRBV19,CASSISPGQDEQYF
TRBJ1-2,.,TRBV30,CAWSPQGNYGYTF
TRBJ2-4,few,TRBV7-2,CASSLEWGEGNIQYF
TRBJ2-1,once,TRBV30,CASRGRLNEQFF
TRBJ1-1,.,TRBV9,CASSVGRRTEAFF
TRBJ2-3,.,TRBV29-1,CSAGQGLGTDTQYF
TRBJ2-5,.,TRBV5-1,CASSDPGGPGETQYF
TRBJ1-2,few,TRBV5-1,CASSLGTDYGYTF
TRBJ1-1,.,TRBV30,CAWSDGQGGGTEAFF
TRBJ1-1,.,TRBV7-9,CASISTGTGTEAFF
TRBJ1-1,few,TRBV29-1,CSVVGTGRAEAFF
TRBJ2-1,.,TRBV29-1,CSVRIGTSGDNEQFF
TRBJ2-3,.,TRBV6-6,CASSSSETQYF
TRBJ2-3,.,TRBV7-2,CASSLHRATDTQYF
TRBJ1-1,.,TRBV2,CATTWTDTEAFF
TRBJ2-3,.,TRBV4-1,CASSQGATTSTDTQYF
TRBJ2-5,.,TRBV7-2,CASTRAGVQETQYF
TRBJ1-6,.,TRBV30,CAWSDFANSPLHF